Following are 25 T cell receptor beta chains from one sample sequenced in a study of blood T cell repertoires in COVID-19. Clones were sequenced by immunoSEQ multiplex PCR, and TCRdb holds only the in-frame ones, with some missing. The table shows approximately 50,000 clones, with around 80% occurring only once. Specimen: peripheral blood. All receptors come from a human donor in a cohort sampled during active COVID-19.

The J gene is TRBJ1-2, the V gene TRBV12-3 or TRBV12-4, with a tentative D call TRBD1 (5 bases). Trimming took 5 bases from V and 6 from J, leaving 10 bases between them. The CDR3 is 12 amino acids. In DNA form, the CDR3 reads TGTGCCAGCAGTCGGGGGGTGGATGGCTACACCTTC. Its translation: CASSRGVDGYTF.

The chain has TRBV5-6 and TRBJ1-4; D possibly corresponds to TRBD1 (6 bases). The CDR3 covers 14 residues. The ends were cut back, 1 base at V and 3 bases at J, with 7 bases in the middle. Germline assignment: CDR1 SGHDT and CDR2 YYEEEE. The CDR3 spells CASSLRQANEKLFF. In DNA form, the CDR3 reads TGTGCCAGCAGCTTGCGACAGGCTAATGAAAAACTGTTTTTT.

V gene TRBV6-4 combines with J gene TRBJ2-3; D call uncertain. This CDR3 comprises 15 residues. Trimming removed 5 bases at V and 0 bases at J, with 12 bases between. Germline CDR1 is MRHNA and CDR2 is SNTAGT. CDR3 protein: CASSFSTSSTDTQYF. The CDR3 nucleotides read TGTGCCAGCAGTTTTAGTACCTCTAGCACAGATACGCAGTATTTT.

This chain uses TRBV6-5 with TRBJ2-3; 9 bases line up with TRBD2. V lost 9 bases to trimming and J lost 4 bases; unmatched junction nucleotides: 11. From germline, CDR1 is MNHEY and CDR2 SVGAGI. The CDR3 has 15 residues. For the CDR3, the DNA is TGTGCCAGTCAGTGGGGGCGGGGGGGCGCAGATACGCAGTATTTT. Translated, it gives CASQWGRGGADTQYF.

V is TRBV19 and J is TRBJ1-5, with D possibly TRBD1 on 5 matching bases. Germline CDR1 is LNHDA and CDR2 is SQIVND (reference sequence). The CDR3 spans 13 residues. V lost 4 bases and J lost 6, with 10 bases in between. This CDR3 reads CASSTQGGQPQHF. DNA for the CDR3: TGTGCCAGTAGTACTCAGGGTGGTCAGCCCCAGCATTTT.

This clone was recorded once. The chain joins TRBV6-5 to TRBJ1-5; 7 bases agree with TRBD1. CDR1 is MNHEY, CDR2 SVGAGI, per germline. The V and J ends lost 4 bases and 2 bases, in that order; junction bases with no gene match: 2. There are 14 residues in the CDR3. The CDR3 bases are TGTGCCAGCAGTTTAGACAGGGGCAATCAGCCCCAGCATTTT. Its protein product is CASSLDRGNQPQHF.

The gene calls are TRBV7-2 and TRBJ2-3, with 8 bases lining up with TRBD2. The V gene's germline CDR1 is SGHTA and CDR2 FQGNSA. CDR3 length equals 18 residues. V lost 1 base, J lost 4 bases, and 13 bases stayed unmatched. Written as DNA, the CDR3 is TGTGCCAGCAGCTTAGGGGCGGTCGGGGGGGCCAACGCAGATACGCAGTATTTT. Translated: CASSLGAVGGANADTQYF. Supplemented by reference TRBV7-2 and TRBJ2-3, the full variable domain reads GAGVSQSPSNKVTEKGKDVELRCDPISGHTALYWYRQSLGQGLEFLIYFQGNSAPDKSGLPSDRFSAERTGGSVSTLTIQRTQQEDSAVYLCASSLGAVGGANADTQYFGPGTRLTVL.

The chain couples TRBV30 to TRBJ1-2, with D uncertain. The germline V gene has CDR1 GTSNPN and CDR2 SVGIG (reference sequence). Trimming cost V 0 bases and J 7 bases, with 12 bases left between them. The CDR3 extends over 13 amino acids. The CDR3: CAWSVLSSSGYTF. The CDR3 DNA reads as TGTGCCTGGAGTGTATTGTCATCGAGTGGCTACACCTTC. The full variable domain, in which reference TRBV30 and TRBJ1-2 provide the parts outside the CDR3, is SQTIHQWPATLVQPVGSPLSLECTVEGTSNPNLYWYRQAAGRGLQLLFYSVGIGQISSEVPQNLSASRPQDRQFILSSKKLLLSDSGFYLCAWSVLSSSGYTFGSGTRLTVV.

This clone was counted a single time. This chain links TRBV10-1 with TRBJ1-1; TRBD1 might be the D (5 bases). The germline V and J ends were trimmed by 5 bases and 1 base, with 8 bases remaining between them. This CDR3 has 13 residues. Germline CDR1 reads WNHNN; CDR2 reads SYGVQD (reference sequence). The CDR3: CASSRQRNTEAFF. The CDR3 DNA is TGCGCCAGCAGTAGACAGAGGAACACTGAAGCTTTCTTT.

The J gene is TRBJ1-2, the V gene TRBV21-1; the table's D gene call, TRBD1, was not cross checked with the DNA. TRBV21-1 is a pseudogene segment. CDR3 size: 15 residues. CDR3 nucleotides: TGTGCCAGCAGCGTTCCGGGACAGGGGGTTGATGGCTACACCTTC. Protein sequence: CASSVPGQGVDGYTF.

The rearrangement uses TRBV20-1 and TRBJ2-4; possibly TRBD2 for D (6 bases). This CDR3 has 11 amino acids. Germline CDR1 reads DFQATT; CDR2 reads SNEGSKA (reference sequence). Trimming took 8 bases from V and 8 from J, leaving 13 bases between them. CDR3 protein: CSTQGGDIQYF. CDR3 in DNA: TGCAGTACTCAGGGCGGGGACATTCAGTACTTC.

CDR3 sequence reads: CASSRQFSGAYEQYF. DNA of the CDR3: TGCGCCAGCAGCCGCCAATTTAGTGGAGCTTACGAGCAGTACTTC. This rearrangement joins TRBV5-1 to TRBJ2-7; D uncertain. Looked up from germline, CDR1 is SGHRS and CDR2 is YFSETQ. With 4 bases removed from V and 4 bases from J, the gap between germline ends came to 18 bases. The CDR3 loop spans 15 amino acids.

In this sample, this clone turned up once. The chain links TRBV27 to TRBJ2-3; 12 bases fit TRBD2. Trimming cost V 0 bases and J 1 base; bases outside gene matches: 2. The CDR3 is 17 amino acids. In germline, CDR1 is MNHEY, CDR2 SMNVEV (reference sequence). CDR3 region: CASSLSRLAGGTDTQYF. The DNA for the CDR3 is TGTGCCAGCAGTTTATCCAGACTAGCGGGGGGCACAGATACGCAGTATTTT.

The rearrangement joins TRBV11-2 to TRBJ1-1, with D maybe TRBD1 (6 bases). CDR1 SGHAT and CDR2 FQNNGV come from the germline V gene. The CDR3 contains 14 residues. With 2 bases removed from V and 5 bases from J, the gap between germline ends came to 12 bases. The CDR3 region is CASSLTGGGTEAFF. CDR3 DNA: TGTGCCAGCAGCTTAACGGGGGGCGGTACTGAAGCTTTCTTT.

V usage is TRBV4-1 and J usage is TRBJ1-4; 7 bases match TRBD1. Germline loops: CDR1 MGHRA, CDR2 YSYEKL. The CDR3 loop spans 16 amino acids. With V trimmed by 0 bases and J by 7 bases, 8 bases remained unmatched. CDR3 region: CASSQEGGTVPEKLFF. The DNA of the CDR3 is TGCGCCAGCAGCCAAGAGGGTGGGACAGTGCCTGAAAAACTGTTTTTT.

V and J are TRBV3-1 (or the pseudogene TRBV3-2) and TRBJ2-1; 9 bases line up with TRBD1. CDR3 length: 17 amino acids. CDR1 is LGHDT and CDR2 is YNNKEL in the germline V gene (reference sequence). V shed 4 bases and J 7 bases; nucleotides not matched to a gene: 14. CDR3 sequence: CASSLIRRQGVRNEQFF. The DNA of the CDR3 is TGTGCCAGCAGCCTAATAAGGAGACAGGGGGTAAGGAATGAGCAGTTCTTC.

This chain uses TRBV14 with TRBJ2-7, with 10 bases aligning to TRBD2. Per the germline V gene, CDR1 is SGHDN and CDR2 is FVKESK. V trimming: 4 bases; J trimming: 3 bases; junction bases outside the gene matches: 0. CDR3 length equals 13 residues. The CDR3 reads CASSLAGGYEQYF. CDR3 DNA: TGTGCCAGCAGCCTAGCGGGGGGCTACGAGCAGTACTTC.

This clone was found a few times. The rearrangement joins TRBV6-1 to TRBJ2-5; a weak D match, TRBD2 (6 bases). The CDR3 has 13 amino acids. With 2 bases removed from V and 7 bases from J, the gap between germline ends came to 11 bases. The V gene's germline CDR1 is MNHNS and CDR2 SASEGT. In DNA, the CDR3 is TGTGCCAGCAGTGAACGGGGGTATGGGACCCAGTACTTC. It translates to CASSERGYGTQYF.

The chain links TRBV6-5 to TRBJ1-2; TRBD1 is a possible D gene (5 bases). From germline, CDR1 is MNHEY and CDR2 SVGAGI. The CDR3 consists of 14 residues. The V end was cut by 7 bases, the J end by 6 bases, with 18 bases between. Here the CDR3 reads CASNRRGLGDGYTF. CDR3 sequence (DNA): TGTGCCAGCAATAGAAGGGGTTTAGGCGATGGCTACACCTTC.

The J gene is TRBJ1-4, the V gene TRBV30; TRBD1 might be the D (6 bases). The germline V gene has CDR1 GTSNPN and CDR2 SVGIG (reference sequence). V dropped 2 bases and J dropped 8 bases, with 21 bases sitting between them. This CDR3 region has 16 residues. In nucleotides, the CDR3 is TGTGCCTGGAGTCCCGTAATAGGGGGAAGAACGGAAAAACTGTTTTTT. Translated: CAWSPVIGGRTEKLFF.

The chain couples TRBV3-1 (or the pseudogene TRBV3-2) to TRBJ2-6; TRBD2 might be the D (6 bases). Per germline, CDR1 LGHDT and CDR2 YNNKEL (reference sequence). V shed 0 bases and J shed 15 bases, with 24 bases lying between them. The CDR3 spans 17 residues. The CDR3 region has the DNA TGTGCCAGCAGCCAAGATGCGGGACTGCAAGCTAAAAAGAACCTGACTTTC. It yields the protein CASSQDAGLQAKKNLTF.

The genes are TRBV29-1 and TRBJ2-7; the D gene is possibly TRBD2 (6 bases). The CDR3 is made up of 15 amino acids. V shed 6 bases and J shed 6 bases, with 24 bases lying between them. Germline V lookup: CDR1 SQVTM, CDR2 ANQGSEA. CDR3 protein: CSVPKDGGWAREQYF. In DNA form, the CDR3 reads TGCAGCGTGCCTAAAGACGGGGGTTGGGCTCGCGAGCAGTACTTC.

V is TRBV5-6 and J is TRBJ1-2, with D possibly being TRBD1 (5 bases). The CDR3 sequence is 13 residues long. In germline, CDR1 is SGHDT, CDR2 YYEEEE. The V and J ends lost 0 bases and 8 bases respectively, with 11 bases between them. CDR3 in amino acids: CASSLGGTRGYTF. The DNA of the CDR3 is TGTGCCAGCAGCTTGGGGGGGACTCGAGGCTACACCTTC.

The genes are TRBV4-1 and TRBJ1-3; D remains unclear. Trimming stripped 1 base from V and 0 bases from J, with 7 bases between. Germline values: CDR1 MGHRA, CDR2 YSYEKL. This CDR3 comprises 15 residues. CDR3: CASSQGQDSGNTIYF. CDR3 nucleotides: TGCGCCAGCAGCCAAGGGCAGGACTCTGGAAACACCATATATTTT.

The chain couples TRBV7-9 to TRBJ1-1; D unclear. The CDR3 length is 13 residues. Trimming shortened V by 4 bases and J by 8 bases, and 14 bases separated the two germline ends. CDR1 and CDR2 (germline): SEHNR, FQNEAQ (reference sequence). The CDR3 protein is CASSSGGILEAFF. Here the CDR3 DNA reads TGTGCCAGCAGCTCCGGAGGGATATTGGAAGCTTTCTTT. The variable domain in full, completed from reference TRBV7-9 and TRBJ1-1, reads DTGVSQNPRHKITKRGQNVTFRCDPISEHNRLYWYRQTLGQGPEFLTYFQNEAQLEKSRLLSDRFSAERPKGSFSTLEIQRTEQGDSAMYLCASSSGGILEAFFGQGTRLTVV.